The T cell receptor (beta chain) described here comes from a study of identical twins (dated by TCRdb to between 2015 and 2016). Some background on the complete study: To test whether fetal clonotypes persist, the study used deep sequencing on TCR alpha and beta repertoires from monozygotic twins, unrelated adults of various ages, and cord blood. To rule out contamination, replicate twin experiments were performed at different times with different library preparation protocols.

To prepare the library, 5' RACE was applied. These reads were obtained on an Illumina HiSeq 2000. Template switching introduced a universal primer binding site; the final cDNA contained a unique molecular identifier, enabling accurate counting of TCR cDNA molecules. First-strand cDNA for TCR alpha and beta chains was synthesized from specific primers in the conserved constant-segment region. Each cDNA library was double barcoded, with a SMART-Mk sample barcode plus Illumina barcodes, to control for contamination. TruSeq adapter sequences along with Illumina sample barcodes were introduced in two successive PCR steps. The Illumina HiSeq platform was used with custom primers to sequence TCR alpha and beta cDNA libraries. Regarding the original processing steps: MiGEC was used to process raw reads and extract unique molecular identifiers, and MiXCR was used to find CDR3 positions. Recombination models were inferred per individual with the repgenHMM and IGoR tools using an EM algorithm. Shared clonotypes were analyzed with the tcR package in R, and sharing was normalized by the product of cloneset sizes. To study raw recombination without the effects of thymic and clonal selection, out-of-frame nonproductive sequences were analyzed. Using fastp trimming at Q25 and MiXCR clonotype assembly, TCRdb reanalyzed the public sequencing data and kept in-frame beta chains. Duplicate CDR3 protein sequences are folded into a single record with the most common DNA and genes. The V and J calls follow TCRdb's processing rather than the paper's. The sample table holds 1.5 million to 2 million distinct CDR3 sequences, of which about 31% were seen once. The ten largest account for under 0.35% of the sample.

This clonotype has only a few counts. Its antigen remains unidentified. No clone much larger than this one lies a single base away; base qualities are absent. On the study overall, not on this receptor specifically: Compared with coincidental sharing between unrelated individuals, out-of-frame TCR alpha sequences shared between twins showed an excess of sequences with low generation probability. Because the same donors could not be followed over many years, conclusions were based on cross-sectional statistical analysis. Abundant cord blood beta clonotypes carried fewer insertions; young adult naive repertoires showed a weaker similar trend, while memory repertoires showed none. In beta out-of-frame sequences, excess twin sharing was weaker, because having fewer shared sequences lowered the signal-to-noise ratio. Out-of-frame TCR alpha sharing in monozygotic twins was systematically underestimated by recombination models, whereas sharing between unrelated individuals was in agreement with the recombination models. Zero-insertion analyses could be partly confounded by invariant T cells such as MAIT and iNKT, although diverse VJ usage argued against such confounding for most clonotypes.

Only healthy Caucasian donors were included. The receptor was isolated from a newborn girl in good health. Sequenced: cord blood.

The CDR3 loop reads CARKPAGVGIYEQYF. The nucleotides are TGTGCCAGGAAACCAGCGGGAGTGGGGATATACGAGCAGTACTTC. The chain employs TRBV6-4 and TRBJ2-7; 8 middle bases align to TRBD2. From the cysteine up to the phenylalanine, the CDR3 has a length of 15 residues. Only the CDR3 part of the read is kept: 45 bases, read in frame from the first base. V has 9 bases trimmed and J has 4 bases trimmed; junction bases matching no gene number 14. Reading the germline V gene gives CDR1 MRHNA and CDR2 SNTAGT.